A single sample is the source of the 23 T cell receptor beta chains below, sequenced in a study of metastatic and nonmetastatic thyroid tumors. All patients were untreated before thyroid surgery. TCRdb used MiXCR to call clones anew from the PCR reads. The sample includes roughly 25,000 clones, roughly an eighth of them seen just once. Sequencing input: blood. The receptors stem from a female donor with papillary thyroid cancer or a benign thyroid nodule (not recorded which). Some clones in this sample may be carry-over from other donors' samples.

In this sample, this clone is medium-sized (0.01 to 0.1%). The V call is TRBV30, the J call TRBJ2-2; 9 bases match TRBD1. V trimming: 2 bases; J trimming: 0 bases; junction bases outside the gene matches: 7. Germline CDR1 is GTSNPN and CDR2 is SVGIG (reference sequence). CDR3 length equals 17 residues. The chain's CDR3 is CAWSTLTGGANTGELFF. CDR3 bases: TGTGCCTGGAGTACCCTAACAGGGGGCGCGAACACCGGGGAGCTGTTTTTT.

This clone was counted only a few times. The chain is built from TRBV20-1 and TRBJ2-5, with 8 bases that match TRBD2. V trimming: 6 bases; J trimming: 2 bases; junction bases outside the gene matches: 8. This CDR3 spans 14 amino acids. The germline CDR1 and CDR2 sequences are DFQATT and SNEGSKA (reference sequence). DNA of the CDR3: TGCAGTGCGCCCAGACTAGCGTCTCAAGAGACCCAGTACTTC. It encodes CSAPRLASQETQYF.

This clone ranks as medium-sized. This sequence joins TRBV19 and TRBJ2-7, with D perhaps matching TRBD2 (5 bases). CDR1 LNHDA and CDR2 SQIVND come from the germline V gene (reference sequence). CDR3 size: 13 residues. V lost 0 bases and J lost 3, with 6 bases in between. The CDR3 is CASSIDGSYEQYF. CDR3 DNA sequence: TGTGCCAGTAGTATAGATGGGAGCTACGAGCAGTACTTC. Variable domain in full (rest from reference TRBV19 and TRBJ2-7): DGGITQSPKYLFRKEGQNVTLSCEQNLNHDAMYWYRQDPGQGLRLIYYSQIVNDFQKGDIAEGYSVSREKKESFPLTVTSAQKNPTAFYLCASSIDGSYEQYFGPGTRLTVT.

This clone was observed at least ten times. The rearrangement uses TRBV20-1 and TRBJ2-3; TRBD2 aligns across 8 bases. The germline V gene has CDR1 DFQATT and CDR2 SNEGSKA (reference sequence). The CDR3 is 11 residues long. Unmatched junction bases numbered 2, after V lost 5 bases and J lost 7 bases. CDR3 nucleotide sequence: TGCAGTGCTCGGGGGGGCCATACGCAGTATTTT. Translation: CSARGGHTQYF.

This clone has only a few counts. Possible read error: a much larger clone is one base away. The chain is built from TRBV6-1 and TRBJ1-2; TRBD1 agrees at 7 bases. The CDR3 runs to 13 residues. Germline V CDR1 and CDR2: MNHNS, SASEGT. Trimming at V came to 8 bases and at J to 3 bases, leaving 6 bases not matched to a gene. The DNA for the CDR3 is TGTGCCAGCGGAGGGACAGAGGACTATGGCTACACCTTC. Amino acids: CASGGTEDYGYTF.

In its sample, this clone was seen many times. V gene TRBV18 combines with J gene TRBJ1-1, with D possibly being TRBD1 (6 bases). V was cut by 3 bases and J by 1 base, with 15 bases left in between. The length of the CDR3 is 16 residues. CDR1 and CDR2 (germline): KGHSH, LQKENI. DNA of the CDR3: TGTGCCAGCTCACCTCGCAGGGGATGGTCGAACACTGAAGCTTTCTTT. The encoded protein is CASSPRRGWSNTEAFF.

This clone came up many times. The gene calls are TRBV2 and TRBJ1-1; the D is unclear. The ends were cut back, 2 bases at V and 6 bases at J, with 10 bases in the middle. The CDR3 totals 13 residues. The V gene's germline CDR1 is SNHLY and CDR2 FYNNEI. CDR3 nucleotides: TGTGCCAGCAGTGAATTGGCAGTACCTGAAGCTTTCTTT. Translated, it gives CASSELAVPEAFF.

This clone occurred many times. The chain is built from TRBV5-1 and TRBJ2-6; D unclear. Germline loops: CDR1 SGHRS, CDR2 YFSETQ. V lost 2 bases and J lost 0, with 9 bases in between. The CDR3 contains 16 residues. DNA of the CDR3: TGCGCCAGCAGCTTAGACCCTCTCTCTGGGGCCAACGTCCTGACTTTC. Translating it yields CASSLDPLSGANVLTF.

This clone is termed medium-sized (0.01 to 0.1%). V and J are TRBV6-1 and TRBJ1-6; D call uncertain. CDR1 is MNHNS, CDR2 SASEGT, per germline. Deletions cut 5 bases from V and 7 bases from J, with 18 bases between. The CDR3 length is 16 residues. The CDR3 reads CASSTVGFDINSPLHF. For the CDR3, the DNA is TGTGCCAGCAGTACGGTGGGGTTTGACATAAATTCACCCCTCCACTTT.

Within the sample, this clone is medium-sized (0.01 to 0.1%). J is TRBJ1-5 and V is TRBV28; tentative D call: TRBD1 (5 bases). The CDR3 contains 14 residues. Per the germline V gene, CDR1 is MDHEN and CDR2 is SYDVKM. Trimming removed 7 bases at V and 9 bases at J, with 19 bases between. DNA for the CDR3: TGTGCCAGCACCTCGGGGCTATTAGTGGGGCCCCAGCATTTT. Amino acid sequence: CASTSGLLVGPQHF.

The sample holds many counts of this clone. This chain uses TRBV16 with TRBJ2-1; TRBD2 aligns across 9 bases. CDR3 size: 16 residues. The germline CDR1 and CDR2 sequences are KGHSY and FQNENV. After removal of 4 bases from V and 4 bases from J, the junction contained 8 bases not matched to a gene. Written as DNA, the CDR3 is TGTGCCAGCAGCCCTCTTAAGGCGGGAGGGTACAATGAGCAGTTCTTC. Its protein product is CASSPLKAGGYNEQFF.

This clone has a count of ten or more. The J gene is TRBJ2-5, the V gene TRBV6-1, with D tentatively TRBD1 (6 bases). Germline V gene lookup returns CDR1 MNHNS and CDR2 SASEGT. This CDR3 is built from 13 residues. V dropped 6 bases and J dropped 4 bases, with 12 bases sitting between them. The CDR3 loop is CASSKAGVETQYF. The CDR3 DNA reads as TGTGCCAGCAGCAAAGCAGGGGTAGAGACCCAGTACTTC.

The genes are TRBV30 and TRBJ2-2, with D unresolved. V shed 2 bases and J shed 2 bases, with 6 bases lying between them. Germline V lookup: CDR1 GTSNPN, CDR2 SVGIG (reference sequence). The CDR3 has 13 residues. The CDR3 region is CAWSLYNTGELFF. DNA of the CDR3: TGTGCCTGGAGTCTGTATAACACCGGGGAGCTGTTTTTT.

In its sample, this clone was seen many times. The chain carries TRBV7-3 and TRBJ2-1; 8 positions match TRBD2. This CDR3 has 17 amino acids. Trimming at V came to 3 bases and at J to 0 bases, leaving 7 bases not matched to a gene. Germline CDR1 and CDR2: SGHTA and FQGTGA. The CDR3: CASSLGLAGHSYNEQFF. The CDR3 DNA reads as TGTGCCAGCAGCTTGGGGCTAGCGGGCCACTCCTACAATGAGCAGTTCTTC.

This clone was recorded many times. V is TRBV19 and J is TRBJ2-2; D may match TRBD1 or TRBD2 (5 bases each). CDR3 length: 16 residues. V was trimmed by 5 bases and J by 3 bases, leaving 16 bases between them. Per the germline V gene, CDR1 is LNHDA and CDR2 is SQIVND (reference sequence). The chain's CDR3 is CASSPVGMGDTGELFF. The CDR3 bases are TGTGCCAGTAGTCCGGTGGGTATGGGGGACACCGGGGAGCTGTTTTTT.

This clone counts as large. This chain uses TRBV28 with TRBJ2-2; tentative D call: TRBD1 (5 bases). The CDR3 is 13 residues long. Trimming took off 8 bases at V and 4 bases at J, with 11 bases between the two ends. Germline CDR1 reads MDHEN; CDR2 reads SYDVKM. CDR3 sequence (DNA): TGTGCCAGCCTAAAAAGGGGCACCGGGGAGCTGTTTTTT. This translates into CASLKRGTGELFF.

There are a few counts of this clone. The chain carries TRBV25-1 and TRBJ2-7, with D perhaps TRBD1 (6 bases). Germline V lookup: CDR1 MGHDK, CDR2 SYGVNS. V was cut by 4 bases and J by 2 bases, with 12 bases left in between. The CDR3 has 14 residues. For the CDR3, the DNA is TGTGCCAGCAGTGGAAGGGACAATGCCTACGAGCAGTACTTC. Amino acids: CASSGRDNAYEQYF.

This clone was recorded many times. The chain uses TRBV20-1 and TRBJ2-1; no firm D call. Per the germline V gene, CDR1 is DFQATT and CDR2 is SNEGSKA (reference sequence). This CDR3 is 14 amino acids long. Trimming removed 4 bases from V and 3 bases from J, with 13 bases in between. The DNA for the CDR3 is TGCAGTGCTAACCCGAAGGGCCTCTACAATGAGCAGTTCTTC. Translation: CSANPKGLYNEQFF.

This chain uses TRBV11-3 with TRBJ2-7; 7 positions match TRBD1. The CDR3 length is 15 residues. Germline CDR1 reads SGHNT; CDR2 reads YENEEA. V lost 0 bases, J lost 1 base, and 3 bases stayed unmatched. Here the CDR3 reads CASSLEGTESYEQYF. The CDR3 coding sequence is TGTGCCAGCAGCTTAGAGGGGACAGAGTCCTACGAGCAGTACTTC.

Many counts were recorded for this clone. CDR3 bases: TGTGCCAGTCGACTCCTAGCGGGAGGACGGTCCGAGCAGTACTTC. Translating it yields CASRLLAGGRSEQYF. J is TRBJ2-7 and V is TRBV27; the match to TRBD2 covers 11 bases. The CDR3 has 15 amino acids. Trimming cost V 9 bases and J 6 bases; bases outside gene matches: 13. Germline CDR1 is MNHEY and CDR2 is SMNVEV (reference sequence).

The sample holds many counts of this clone. The genes are TRBV5-1 and TRBJ2-3; D gene uncertain. V was trimmed by 0 bases and J by 6 bases, leaving 11 bases between them. CDR1 and CDR2 (germline): SGHRS, YFSETQ. This CDR3 has 14 residues. The CDR3 region has the DNA TGCGCCAGCAGCTTGGACGCGGCTCGGGATACGCAGTATTTT. It translates to CASSLDAARDTQYF.

The rearrangement links TRBV30 to TRBJ2-3, with D perhaps TRBD2 (6 bases). The CDR3 length is 15 residues. Germline V CDR1 and CDR2: GTSNPN, SVGIG (reference sequence). Trimming removed 3 bases at V and 2 bases at J, with 15 bases between. The CDR3 protein is CAWSKGWGDTDTQYF. The CDR3 coding sequence is TGTGCCTGGAGCAAGGGTTGGGGGGACACAGATACGCAGTATTTT.

This clone was picked up many times. The chain links TRBV7-3 to TRBJ2-5; TRBD2 might be the D (5 bases). V gave up 2 bases and J gave up 3 bases, with 7 bases separating them. CDR3 length equals 13 residues. Per germline, CDR1 SGHTA and CDR2 FQGTGA. The CDR3 bases are TGTGCCAGCAGCTTATCCGGGAAAGAGACCCAGTACTTC. Translation: CASSLSGKETQYF.